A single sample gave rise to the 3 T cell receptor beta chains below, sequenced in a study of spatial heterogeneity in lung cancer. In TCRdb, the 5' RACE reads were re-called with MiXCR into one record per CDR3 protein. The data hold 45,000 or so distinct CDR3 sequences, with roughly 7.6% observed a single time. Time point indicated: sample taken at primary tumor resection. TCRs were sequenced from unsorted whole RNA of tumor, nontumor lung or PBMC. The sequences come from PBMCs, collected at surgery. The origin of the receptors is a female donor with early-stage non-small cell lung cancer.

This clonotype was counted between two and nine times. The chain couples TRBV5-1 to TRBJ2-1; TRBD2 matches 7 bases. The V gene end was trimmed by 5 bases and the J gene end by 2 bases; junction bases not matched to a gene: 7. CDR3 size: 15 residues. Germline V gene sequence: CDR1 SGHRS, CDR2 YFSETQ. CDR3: CASSSGGLTYNEQFF. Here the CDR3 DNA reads TGCGCCAGCAGTTCGGGGGGACTTACCTACAATGAGCAGTTCTTC.

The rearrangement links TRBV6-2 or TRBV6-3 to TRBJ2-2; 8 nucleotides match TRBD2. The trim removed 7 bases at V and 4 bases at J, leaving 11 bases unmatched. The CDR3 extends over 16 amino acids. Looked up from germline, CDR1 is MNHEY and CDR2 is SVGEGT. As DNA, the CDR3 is TGTGCCAGCACCCTCCGGGGGACTAGAGGCACCGGGGAGCTGTTTTTT. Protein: CASTLRGTRGTGELFF.

The CDR3 is CATSDPGSGGTFRETQYF. The DNA of the CDR3 is TGTGCCACCAGTGACCCGGGGAGCGGGGGGACCTTCCGGGAGACCCAGTACTTC. This rearrangement joins TRBV24-1 to TRBJ2-5, with TRBD2 matching over 9 bases. In germline, CDR1 is KGHDR, CDR2 SFDVKD. The V segment lost 4 bases and the J segment 5 bases; nucleotides outside the gene matches: 16. The CDR3 is made up of 18 amino acids.